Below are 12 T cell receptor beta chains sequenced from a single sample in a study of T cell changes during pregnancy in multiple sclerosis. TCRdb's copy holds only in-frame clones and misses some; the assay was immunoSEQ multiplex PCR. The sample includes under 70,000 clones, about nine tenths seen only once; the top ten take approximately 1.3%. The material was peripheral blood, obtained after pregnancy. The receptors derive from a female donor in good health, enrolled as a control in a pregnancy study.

The DNA for the CDR3 is TGTGCCTGGAGTCCCACAGGGGTCTCTGGAAACACCATATATTTT. Amino acids: CAWSPTGVSGNTIYF. V usage is TRBV30 and J usage is TRBJ1-3; 7 bases line up with TRBD1. Germline values: CDR1 GTSNPN, CDR2 SVGIG (reference sequence). The CDR3 has 15 amino acids. With 2 bases clipped from V and 0 bases from J, the junction kept 4 bases outside the gene matches.

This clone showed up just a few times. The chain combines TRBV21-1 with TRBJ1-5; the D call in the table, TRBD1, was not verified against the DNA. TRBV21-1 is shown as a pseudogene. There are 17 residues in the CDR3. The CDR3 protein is CATGREDRAVENQPQHF. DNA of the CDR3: TGTGCCACCGGACGGGAGGACAGGGCCGTGGAAAATCAGCCCCAGCATTTT.

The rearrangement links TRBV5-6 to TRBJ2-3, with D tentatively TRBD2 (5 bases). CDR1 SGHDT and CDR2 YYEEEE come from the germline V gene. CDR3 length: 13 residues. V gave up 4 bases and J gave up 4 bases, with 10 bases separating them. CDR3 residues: CASSPGLPDTQYF. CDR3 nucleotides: TGTGCCAGCAGCCCCGGACTCCCAGATACGCAGTATTTT.

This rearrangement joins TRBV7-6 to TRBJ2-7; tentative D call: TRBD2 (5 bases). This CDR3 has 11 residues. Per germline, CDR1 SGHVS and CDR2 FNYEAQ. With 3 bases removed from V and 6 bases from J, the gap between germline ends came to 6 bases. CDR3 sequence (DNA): TGTGCCAGCAGCTTCGGGGTCGAGCAGTACTTC. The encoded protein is CASSFGVEQYF.

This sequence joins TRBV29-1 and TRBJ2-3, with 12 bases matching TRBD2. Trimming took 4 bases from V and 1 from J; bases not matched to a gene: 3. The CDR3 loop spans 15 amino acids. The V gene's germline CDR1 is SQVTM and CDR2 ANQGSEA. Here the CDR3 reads CSVALAGGRTDTQYF. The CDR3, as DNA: TGCAGCGTTGCCCTAGCGGGGGGGCGCACAGATACGCAGTATTTT.

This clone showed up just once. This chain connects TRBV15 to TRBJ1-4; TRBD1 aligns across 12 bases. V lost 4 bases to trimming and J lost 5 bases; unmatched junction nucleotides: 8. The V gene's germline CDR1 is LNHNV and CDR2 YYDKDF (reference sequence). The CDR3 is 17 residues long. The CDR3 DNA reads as TGTGCCACCAGCACCCGGGACAGGGGGCAGGCGAATGAAAAACTGTTTTTT. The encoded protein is CATSTRDRGQANEKLFF.

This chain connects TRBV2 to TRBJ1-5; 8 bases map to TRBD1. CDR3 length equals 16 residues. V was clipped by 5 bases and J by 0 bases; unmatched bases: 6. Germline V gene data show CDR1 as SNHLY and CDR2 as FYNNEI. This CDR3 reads CASSKGTGYSNQPQHF. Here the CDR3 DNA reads TGTGCCAGCAGTAAGGGGACAGGATATAGCAATCAGCCCCAGCATTTT.

The CDR3 nucleotides are TGTGCCAGCAGTGGGGGGTCAAACTATGGCTACACCTTC. Translating gives CASSGGSNYGYTF. The chain couples TRBV6-6 to TRBJ1-2; tentative D call: TRBD1 (5 bases). Trimming removed 5 bases at V and 2 bases at J, with 9 bases between. Looked up from germline, CDR1 is MNHNY and CDR2 is SVGAGI (reference sequence). The length of the CDR3 is 13 residues.

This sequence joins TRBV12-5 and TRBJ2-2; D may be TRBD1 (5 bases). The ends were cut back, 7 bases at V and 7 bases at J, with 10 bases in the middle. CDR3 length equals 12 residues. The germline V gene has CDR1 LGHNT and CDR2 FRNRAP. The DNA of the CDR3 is TGTGCTAGTGTCATCGACAGCGGGGAGCTGTTTTTT. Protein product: CASVIDSGELFF. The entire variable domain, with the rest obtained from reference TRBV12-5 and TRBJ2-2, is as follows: DARVTQTPRHKVTEMGQEVTMRCQPILGHNTVFWYRQTMMQGLELLAYFRNRAPLDDSGMPKDRFSAEMPDATLATLKIQPSEPRDSAVYFCASVIDSGELFFGEGSRLTVL.

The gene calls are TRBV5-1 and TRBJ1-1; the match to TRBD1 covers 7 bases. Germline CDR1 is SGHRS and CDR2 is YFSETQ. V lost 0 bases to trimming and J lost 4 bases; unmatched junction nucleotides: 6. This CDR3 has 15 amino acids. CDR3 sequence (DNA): TGCGCCAGCAGCTTGGGTACAGGGGATGGCACTGAAGCTTTCTTT. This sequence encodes CASSLGTGDGTEAFF.

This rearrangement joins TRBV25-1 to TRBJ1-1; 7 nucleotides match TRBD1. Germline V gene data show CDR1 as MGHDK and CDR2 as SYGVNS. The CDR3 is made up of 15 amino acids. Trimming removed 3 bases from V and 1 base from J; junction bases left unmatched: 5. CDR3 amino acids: CASSDPTGWNTEAFF. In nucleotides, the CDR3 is TGTGCCAGCAGTGACCCGACAGGGTGGAACACTGAAGCTTTCTTT.

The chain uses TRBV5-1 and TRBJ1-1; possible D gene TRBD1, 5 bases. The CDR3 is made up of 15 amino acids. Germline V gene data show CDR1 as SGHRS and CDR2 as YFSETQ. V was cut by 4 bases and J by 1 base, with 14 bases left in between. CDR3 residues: CASSLTGETNTEAFF. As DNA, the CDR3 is TGCGCCAGCAGCCTAACGGGGGAAACGAACACTGAAGCTTTCTTT.